The clone carrying this T cell receptor beta chain was detected many times. CDR3 length equals 11 residues. Germline V gene data show CDR1 as DFQATT and CDR2 as SNEGSKA (reference sequence). Trimming removed 4 bases at V and 5 bases at J, with 6 bases between. This sample was taken from a study of patients and donors after allogeneic stem cell transplantation. From the RT-PCR reads, TCRdb called clonotypes with MiXCR, one entry per CDR3 protein. In the table there are about 10,000 distinct CDR3 sequences, more than 4.5% of which are singletons. The source material was blood, either unsorted or a sorted T cell fraction (not recorded which). The clonotype was recovered from a human donor who was either an allogeneic HSCT recipient or a stem cell or donor lymphocyte infusion donor (not recorded which). It is not recorded whose cells these are; they may come from a transplant donor. This chain connects TRBV20-1 to TRBJ2-1; D uncertain. Here the CDR3 DNA reads TGCAGTGCTACCAACAACAATGAGCAGTTCTTC. This translates into CSATNNNEQFF.